The clone carrying this TCR beta chain has more than one count but fewer than ten. Its antigen is not known. There are 13 residues in the CDR3. V lost 0 bases, J lost 4 bases, and 10 bases lay in between. The germline V gene encodes CDR1 DFQATT and CDR2 SNEGSKA (reference sequence). This sample was taken from a study of T-cell reconstitution after alpha-beta-depleted transplantation in children. Whole-study findings and limits: Surviving thymic progenitors and recipient T cells were the source of high TCRbeta diversity at day 60 in some patients. Approximately two months post-transplant, alpha-beta T cells reportedly originated from several hundred expanded graft clones. Fresh T-cell production supplied most of the T-cell counts and diversity seen one year after transplant.

Using unique molecular identifiers, the investigators prepared the TCRbeta library. TCRdb reanalysed the PCR reads using MiXCR and keeps one entry per CDR3 protein. This repertoire shows fewer than 550,000 distinct CDR3 sequences, 16% found once; its top ten account for 25% to 30%. The specimen was PBMCs, mostly from graft donor cells, collected 360 days after TCRalphabeta/CD19-depleted stem cell transplant. The gene calls are TRBV20-1 and TRBJ2-7; D possibly corresponds to TRBD2 (5 bases). This clonotype was sampled from a boy under two years old who had a stem cell transplant for Wiskott-Aldrich syndrome, so the T cells may come from the graft donor. In nucleotides, the CDR3 is TGCAGTGCTAGAGAGAGGACTTGGTACGAGCAGTACTTC. Translation gives CSARERTWYEQYF.